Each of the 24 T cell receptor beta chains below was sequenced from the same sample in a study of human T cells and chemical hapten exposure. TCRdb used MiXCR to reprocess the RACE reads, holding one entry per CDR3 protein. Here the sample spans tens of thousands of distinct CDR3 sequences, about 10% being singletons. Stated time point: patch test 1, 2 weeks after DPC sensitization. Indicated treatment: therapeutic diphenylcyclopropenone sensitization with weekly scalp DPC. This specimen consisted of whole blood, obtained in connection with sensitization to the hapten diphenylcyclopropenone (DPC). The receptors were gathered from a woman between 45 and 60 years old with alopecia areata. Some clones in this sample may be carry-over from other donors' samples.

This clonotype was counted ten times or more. The CDR3 DNA is TGTGCCAGCAGTACCGCTCGGGGTAATGAGCAGTTCTTC. This codes for CASSTARGNEQFF. The chain couples TRBV7-9 to TRBJ2-1, with D maybe TRBD2 (5 bases). The germline V gene encodes CDR1 SEHNR and CDR2 FQNEAQ (reference sequence). V was trimmed by 6 bases and J by 7 bases, leaving 13 bases between them. The CDR3 consists of 13 residues.

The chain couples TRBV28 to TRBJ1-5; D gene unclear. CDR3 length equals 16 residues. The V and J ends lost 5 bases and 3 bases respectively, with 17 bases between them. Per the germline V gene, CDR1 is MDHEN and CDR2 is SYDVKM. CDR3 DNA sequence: TGTGCCAGCAGTAGCCCGCGGGTTAGGAACAATCAGCCCCAGCATTTT. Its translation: CASSSPRVRNNQPQHF.

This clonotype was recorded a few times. The DNA of the CDR3 is TGTGCCAGCAGCCCTCGGACAGGAGGGATAAACACCATATATTTT. Its protein is CASSPRTGGINTIYF. The chain links TRBV7-2 to TRBJ1-3; 7 bases fit TRBD1. V shed 5 bases, J shed 6 bases, and the junction held 10 bases outside the gene matches. The CDR3 contains 15 residues. The germline V gene encodes CDR1 SGHTA and CDR2 FQGNSA.

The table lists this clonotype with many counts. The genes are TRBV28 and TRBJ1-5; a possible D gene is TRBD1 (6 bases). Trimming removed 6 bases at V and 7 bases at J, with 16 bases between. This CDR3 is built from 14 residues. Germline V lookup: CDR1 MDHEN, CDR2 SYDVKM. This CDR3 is CASRPTGGDQPQHF. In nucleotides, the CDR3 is TGTGCCAGCAGGCCGACAGGCGGGGACCAGCCCCAGCATTTT.

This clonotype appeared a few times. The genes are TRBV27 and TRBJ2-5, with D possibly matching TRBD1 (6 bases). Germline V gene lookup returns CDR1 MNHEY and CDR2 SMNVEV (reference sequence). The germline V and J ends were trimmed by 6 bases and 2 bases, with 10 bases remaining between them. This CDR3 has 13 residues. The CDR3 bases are TGTGCCAGCAGCAAACAGGGTCAAGAGACCCAGTACTTC. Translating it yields CASSKQGQETQYF.

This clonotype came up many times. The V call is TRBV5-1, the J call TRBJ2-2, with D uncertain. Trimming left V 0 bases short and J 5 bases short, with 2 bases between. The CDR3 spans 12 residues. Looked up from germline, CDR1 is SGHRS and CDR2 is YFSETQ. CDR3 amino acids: CASSLATGELFF. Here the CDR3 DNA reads TGCGCCAGCAGCTTGGCGACCGGGGAGCTGTTTTTT.

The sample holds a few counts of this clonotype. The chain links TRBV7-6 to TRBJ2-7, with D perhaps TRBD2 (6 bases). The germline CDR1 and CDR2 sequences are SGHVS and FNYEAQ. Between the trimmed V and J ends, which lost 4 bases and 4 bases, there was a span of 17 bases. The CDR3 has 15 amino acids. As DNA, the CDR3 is TGTGCCAGCAGCTCGACGGGAGTCGCGGGGTACGAGCAGTACTTC. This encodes CASSSTGVAGYEQYF.

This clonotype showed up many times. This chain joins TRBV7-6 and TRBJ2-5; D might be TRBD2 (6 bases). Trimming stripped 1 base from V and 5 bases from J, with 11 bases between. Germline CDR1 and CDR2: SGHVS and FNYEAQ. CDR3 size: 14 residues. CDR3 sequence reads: CASSLVVLAETQYF. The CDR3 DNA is TGTGCCAGCAGCTTAGTAGTGCTAGCGGAGACCCAGTACTTC.

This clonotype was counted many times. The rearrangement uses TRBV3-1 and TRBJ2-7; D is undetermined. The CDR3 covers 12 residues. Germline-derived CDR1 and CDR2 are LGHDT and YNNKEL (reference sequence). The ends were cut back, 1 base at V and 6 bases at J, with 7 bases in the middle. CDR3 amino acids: CASSQGRREQYF. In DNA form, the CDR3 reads TGTGCCAGCAGCCAAGGCCGCCGCGAGCAGTACTTC.

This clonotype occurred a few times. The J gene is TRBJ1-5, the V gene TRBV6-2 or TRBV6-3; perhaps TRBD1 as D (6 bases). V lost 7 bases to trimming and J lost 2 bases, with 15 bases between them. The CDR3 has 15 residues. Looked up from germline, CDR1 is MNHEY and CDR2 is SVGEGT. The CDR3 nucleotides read TGTGCCAGCATTATGGACAGTGTCGGCAATCAGCCCCAGCATTTT. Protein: CASIMDSVGNQPQHF.

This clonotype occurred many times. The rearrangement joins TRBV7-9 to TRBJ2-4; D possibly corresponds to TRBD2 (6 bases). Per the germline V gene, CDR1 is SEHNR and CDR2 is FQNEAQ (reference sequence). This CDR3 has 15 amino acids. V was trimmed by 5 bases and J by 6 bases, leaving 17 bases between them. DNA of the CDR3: TGTGCCAGCAGCCGGGACGGGACTTCCATAAACATTCAGTACTTC. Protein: CASSRDGTSINIQYF.

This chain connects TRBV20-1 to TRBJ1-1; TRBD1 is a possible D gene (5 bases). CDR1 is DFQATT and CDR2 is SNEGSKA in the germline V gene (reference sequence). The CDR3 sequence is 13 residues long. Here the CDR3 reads CSPLGQGGTEAFF. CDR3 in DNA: TGCAGCCCCCTAGGGCAGGGAGGGACTGAAGCTTTCTTT.

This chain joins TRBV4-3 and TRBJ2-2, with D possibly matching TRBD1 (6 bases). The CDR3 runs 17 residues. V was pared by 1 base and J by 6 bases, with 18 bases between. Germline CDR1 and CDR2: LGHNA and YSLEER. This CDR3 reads CASSQVFPGTRAGELFF. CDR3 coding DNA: TGCGCCAGCAGCCAAGTCTTTCCCGGGACACGGGCCGGGGAGCTGTTTTTT.

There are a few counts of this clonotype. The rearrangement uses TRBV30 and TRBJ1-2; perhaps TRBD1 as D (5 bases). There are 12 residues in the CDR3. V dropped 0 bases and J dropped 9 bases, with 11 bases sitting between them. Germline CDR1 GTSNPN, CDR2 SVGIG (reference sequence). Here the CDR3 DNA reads TGTGCCTGGAGTGTCTCAGGGATGAGCTACACCTTC. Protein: CAWSVSGMSYTF.

CDR3 residues: CASSFPPGQSPEAFF. The CDR3 DNA is TGTGCCAGCAGTTTTCCACCGGGACAGAGTCCTGAAGCTTTCTTT. The chain has TRBV27 and TRBJ1-1, with 7 positions matching TRBD1. This CDR3 comprises 15 residues. Germline lookup yields CDR1 MNHEY and CDR2 SMNVEV (reference sequence). With 3 bases clipped from V and 6 bases from J, the junction kept 10 bases outside the gene matches.

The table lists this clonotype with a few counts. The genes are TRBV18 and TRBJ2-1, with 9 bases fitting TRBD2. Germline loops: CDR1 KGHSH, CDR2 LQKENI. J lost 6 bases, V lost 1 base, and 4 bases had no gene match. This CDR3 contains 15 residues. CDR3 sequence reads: CASSPLAGDGNEQFF. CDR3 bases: TGTGCCAGCTCACCACTAGCGGGAGATGGCAATGAGCAGTTCTTC.

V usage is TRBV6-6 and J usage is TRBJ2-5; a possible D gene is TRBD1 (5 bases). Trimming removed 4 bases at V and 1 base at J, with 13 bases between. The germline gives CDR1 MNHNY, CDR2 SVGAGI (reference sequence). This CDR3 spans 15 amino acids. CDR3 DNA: TGTGCCAGCAGTTTGACATACCAGGGCCAAGAGACCCAGTACTTC. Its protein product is CASSLTYQGQETQYF.

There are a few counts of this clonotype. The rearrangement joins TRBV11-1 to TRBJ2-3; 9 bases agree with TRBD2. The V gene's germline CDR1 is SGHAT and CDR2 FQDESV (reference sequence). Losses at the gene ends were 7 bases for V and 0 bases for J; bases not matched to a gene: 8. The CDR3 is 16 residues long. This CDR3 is CASTYIAGASTDTQYF. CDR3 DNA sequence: TGTGCCAGCACATATATAGCGGGGGCTAGCACAGATACGCAGTATTTT.

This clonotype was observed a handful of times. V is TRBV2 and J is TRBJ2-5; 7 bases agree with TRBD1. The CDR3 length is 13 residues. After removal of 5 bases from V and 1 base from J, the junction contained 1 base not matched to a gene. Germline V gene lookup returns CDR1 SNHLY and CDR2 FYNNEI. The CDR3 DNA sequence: TGTGCCAGCAGTCGACAGGGCCAAGAGACCCAGTACTTC. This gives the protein CASSRQGQETQYF.

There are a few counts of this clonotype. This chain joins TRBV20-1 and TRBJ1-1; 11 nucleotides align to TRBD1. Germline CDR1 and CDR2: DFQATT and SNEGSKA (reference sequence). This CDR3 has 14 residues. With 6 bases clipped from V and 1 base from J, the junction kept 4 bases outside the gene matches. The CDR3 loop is CSAWTGGQNTEAFF. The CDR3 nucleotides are TGCAGTGCCTGGACAGGGGGCCAGAACACTGAAGCTTTCTTT.

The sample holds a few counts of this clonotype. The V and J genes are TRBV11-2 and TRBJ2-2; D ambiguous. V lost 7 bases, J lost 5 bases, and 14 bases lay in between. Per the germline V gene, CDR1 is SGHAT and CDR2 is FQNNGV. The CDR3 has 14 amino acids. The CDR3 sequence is CASNPRINTGELFF. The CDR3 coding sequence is TGTGCCAGCAATCCTAGGATAAATACCGGGGAGCTGTTTTTT.

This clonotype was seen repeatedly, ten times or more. The CDR3, as DNA: TGTGCCAGCAGCTTCGGGACAGGTACCTACGAGCAGTACTTC. It translates to CASSFGTGTYEQYF. The chain recombines TRBV7-6 with TRBJ2-7; 8 bases agree with TRBD1. The CDR3 loop spans 14 amino acids. Germline loops: CDR1 SGHVS, CDR2 FNYEAQ. The V segment lost 3 bases and the J segment 2 bases; nucleotides outside the gene matches: 3.

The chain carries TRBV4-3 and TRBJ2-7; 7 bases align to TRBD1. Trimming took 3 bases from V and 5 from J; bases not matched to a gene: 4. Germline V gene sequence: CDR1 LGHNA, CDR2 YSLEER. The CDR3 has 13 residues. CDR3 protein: CASSHNRGNEQYF. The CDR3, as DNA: TGCGCCAGCAGCCATAACAGGGGCAACGAGCAGTACTTC.

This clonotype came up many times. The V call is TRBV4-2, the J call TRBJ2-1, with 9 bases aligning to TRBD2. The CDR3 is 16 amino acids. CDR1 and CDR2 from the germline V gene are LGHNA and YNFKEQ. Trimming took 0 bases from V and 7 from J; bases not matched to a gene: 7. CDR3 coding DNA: TGTGCCAGCAGCCAAGAGGCTAGCGGGAAGGGGAATGAGCAGTTCTTC. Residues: CASSQEASGKGNEQFF.